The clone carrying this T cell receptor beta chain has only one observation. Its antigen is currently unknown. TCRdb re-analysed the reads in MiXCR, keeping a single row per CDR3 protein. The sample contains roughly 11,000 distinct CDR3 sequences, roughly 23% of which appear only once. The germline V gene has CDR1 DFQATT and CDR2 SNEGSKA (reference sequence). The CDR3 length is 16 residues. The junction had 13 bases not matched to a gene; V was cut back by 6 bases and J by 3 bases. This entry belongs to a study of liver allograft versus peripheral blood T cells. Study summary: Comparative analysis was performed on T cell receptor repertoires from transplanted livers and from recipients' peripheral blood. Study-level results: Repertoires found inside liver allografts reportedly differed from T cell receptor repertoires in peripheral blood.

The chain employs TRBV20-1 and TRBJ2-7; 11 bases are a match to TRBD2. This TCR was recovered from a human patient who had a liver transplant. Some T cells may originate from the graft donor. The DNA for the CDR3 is TGCAGTGCCGCCCTAACGGGACTAGCGGAATACTACGAGCAGTACTTC. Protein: CSAALTGLAEYYEQYF.